The rows below give T cell receptor beta chains drawn from one sample of a study of T cells in narcolepsy. The method was immunoSEQ multiplex PCR; TCRdb's version includes in-frame clones alone and lacks a portion of them. Of 25,000 or so clones in the sample, 85% were seen once. Material: memory (CD45RA-) CD4+ T cells from blood. These TCRs come from a human donor in good health. The conserved cysteine and the conserved F or W are not part of the CDR3 here. Each record gives: V gene, CDR3 protein.

V: TRBV29-1; CDR3: SVEVGAKKLF
V: TRBV5-1; CDR3: ASSSRQNNEQF
V: TRBV14; CDR3: ASSQDREAQY
V: TRBV7-2; CDR3: ASSLAWDSNQPQH
V: TRBV28; CDR3: ASTDSYNEQF
V: TRBV4-3; CDR3: ASSRLAEEETQY
V: TRBV6-5; CDR3: ASSNSGVNTGELF
V: TRBV29-1; CDR3: SVADGFLGNQPQH
V: TRBV6-5; CDR3: ASSSGRYNQPQH
V: TRBV7-9; CDR3: ASSPQPSSGNTIY
V: TRBV5-4; CDR3: ASSPPRQGGTEAF
V: TRBV9; CDR3: ASSFSGGAGVTDTQY
V: TRBV13; CDR3: ASSSPPPGTVEQGPQH
V: TRBV5-1; CDR3: ASSGRLAGVRTDTQY
V: TRBV19; CDR3: ASSIRGRNSPLH
V: TRBV18; CDR3: ASSPPTRGNEQF
V: TRBV13; CDR3: ASSLGLASYEQY
V: TRBV11-2; CDR3: ASSLGGGGPKTDTQY
V: TRBV5-1; CDR3: ASSPQGTTDTQY
V: TRBV30; CDR3: AWSAGHDYEQY
V: TRBV11-2; CDR3: ASSTGTSGRDNEQF
V: TRBV5-1; CDR3: ASSQLGQSIQETQY
V: TRBV7-2; CDR3: ASSLHGAGGPYEQY
V: TRBV2; CDR3: ASSDQAVAKNIQY
V: TRBV11-1; CDR3: ASSLGGDAAEQY
V: TRBV11-3; CDR3: ASSLGWGFEQY
V: TRBV9; CDR3: ASSVSSGRGTDTQY
V: TRBV5-1; CDR3: ASSRGQGYHGYT
V: TRBV28; CDR3: ASTKDRGIGGYT
V: TRBV2; CDR3: ASSAEMNEQF
V: TRBV7-9; CDR3: ASSSGTGAGEQY
V: TRBV11-2; CDR3: ASSAGQSNEKLF
V: TRBV7-2; CDR3: ASSPDLNYGYT
V: TRBV19; CDR3: ASSTSSGRLSSYNSPLH
V: TRBV10-3; CDR3: AITAGNGEQF
V: TRBV11-2; CDR3: ASSRTGTPSEKLF
V: TRBV18; CDR3: ASSQKGQVSSYEQY
V: TRBV19; CDR3: ASSVLQGARDYGYT
V: TRBV7-9; CDR3: ASSFDRVTDTQY
V: TRBV10-3; CDR3: AISERSGAEAF
V: TRBV5-1; CDR3: ASSSLGLAGADTQY
V: TRBV25-1; CDR3: ASTSDYANYGYT
V: TRBV14; CDR3: ASSQPRWGTENTGELF
V: TRBV9; CDR3: ASSVGLAGGEKQY
V: TRBV15; CDR3: ATSPGGNTEAF
V: TRBV28; CDR3: ASVGGSGSSYEQY
V: TRBV7-2; CDR3: ASSEGQAEEKLF
V: TRBV12-5; CDR3: ASGLTGADTQY
V: TRBV6-6; CDR3: ASSYRDNYGYT